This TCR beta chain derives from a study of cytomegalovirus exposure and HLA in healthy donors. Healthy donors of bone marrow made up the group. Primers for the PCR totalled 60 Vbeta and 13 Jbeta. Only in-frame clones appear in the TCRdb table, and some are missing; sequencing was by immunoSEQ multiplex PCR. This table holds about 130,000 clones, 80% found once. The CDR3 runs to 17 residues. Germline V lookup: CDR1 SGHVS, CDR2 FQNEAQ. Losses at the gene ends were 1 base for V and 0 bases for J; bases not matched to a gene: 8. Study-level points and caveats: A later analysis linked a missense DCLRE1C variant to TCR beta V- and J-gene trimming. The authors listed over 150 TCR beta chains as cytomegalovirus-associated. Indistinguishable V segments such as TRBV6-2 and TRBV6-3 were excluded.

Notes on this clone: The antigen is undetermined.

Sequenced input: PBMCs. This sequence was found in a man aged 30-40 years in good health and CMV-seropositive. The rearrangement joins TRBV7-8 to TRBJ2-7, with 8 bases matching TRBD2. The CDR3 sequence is CASSLVGSGGHSYEQYF. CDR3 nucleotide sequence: TGTGCCAGCAGCTTAGTGGGCAGCGGGGGACACTCCTACGAGCAGTACTTC.